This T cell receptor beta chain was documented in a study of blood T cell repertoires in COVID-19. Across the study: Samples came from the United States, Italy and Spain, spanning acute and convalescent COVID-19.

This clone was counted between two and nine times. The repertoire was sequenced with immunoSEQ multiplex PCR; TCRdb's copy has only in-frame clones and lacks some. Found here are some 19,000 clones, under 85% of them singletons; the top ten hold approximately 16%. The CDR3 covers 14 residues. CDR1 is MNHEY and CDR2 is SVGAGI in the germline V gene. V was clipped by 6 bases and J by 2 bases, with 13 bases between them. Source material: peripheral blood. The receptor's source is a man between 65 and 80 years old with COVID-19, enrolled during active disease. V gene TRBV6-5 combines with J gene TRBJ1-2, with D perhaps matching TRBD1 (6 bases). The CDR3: CASRPQGYNYGYTF. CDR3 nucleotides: TGTGCCAGCAGACCACAGGGATACAACTATGGCTACACCTTC.